This record covers a single TCR beta chain. Its cognate antigen is unknown. This entry belongs to a study of response to subunit inactivated influenza vaccine. Overall study findings and caveats: T cells newly recruited by each seasonal influenza vaccination are few, the authors suggested.

Using its own MiXCR run on the RT-PCR reads, TCRdb lists one record per CDR3 protein. Of 710,000 or so distinct CDR3 sequences listed, 15% to 18% are singletons. Trimming stripped 3 bases from V and 3 bases from J, with 16 bases between. This CDR3 is built from 17 residues. Germline loops: CDR1 SGHRS, CDR2 YFSETQ. The chain couples TRBV5-1 to TRBJ2-6, with D possibly TRBD2 on 5 matching bases. The clonotype comes from a man aged 50 to 59 who received an inactivated influenza vaccine. Source: PBMCs from blood, taken approximately 12 days after vaccination. CDR3 DNA: TGCGCCAGCAGCTCAAACTCCGGACTCTTTGGGGCCAACGTCCTGACTTTC. As protein: CASSSNSGLFGANVLTF.